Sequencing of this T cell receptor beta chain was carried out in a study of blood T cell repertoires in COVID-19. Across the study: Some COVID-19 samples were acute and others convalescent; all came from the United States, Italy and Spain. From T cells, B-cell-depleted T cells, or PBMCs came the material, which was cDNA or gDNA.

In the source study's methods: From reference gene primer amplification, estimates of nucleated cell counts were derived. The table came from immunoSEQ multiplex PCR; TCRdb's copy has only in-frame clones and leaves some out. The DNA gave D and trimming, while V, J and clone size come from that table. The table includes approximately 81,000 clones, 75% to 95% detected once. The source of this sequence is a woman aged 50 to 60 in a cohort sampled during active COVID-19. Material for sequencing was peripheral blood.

The CDR3: CASTRDGAAGYGYTF. The DNA for the CDR3 is TGTGCCAGCACCCGCGACGGGGCCGCGGGGTATGGCTACACCTTC. The chain recombines TRBV6-6 with TRBJ1-2; a weak D match, TRBD1 (5 bases). Germline V gives CDR1 MNHNY, CDR2 SVGAGI (reference sequence). V was pared by 7 bases and J by 5 bases, with 20 bases between. This CDR3 is built from 15 residues.